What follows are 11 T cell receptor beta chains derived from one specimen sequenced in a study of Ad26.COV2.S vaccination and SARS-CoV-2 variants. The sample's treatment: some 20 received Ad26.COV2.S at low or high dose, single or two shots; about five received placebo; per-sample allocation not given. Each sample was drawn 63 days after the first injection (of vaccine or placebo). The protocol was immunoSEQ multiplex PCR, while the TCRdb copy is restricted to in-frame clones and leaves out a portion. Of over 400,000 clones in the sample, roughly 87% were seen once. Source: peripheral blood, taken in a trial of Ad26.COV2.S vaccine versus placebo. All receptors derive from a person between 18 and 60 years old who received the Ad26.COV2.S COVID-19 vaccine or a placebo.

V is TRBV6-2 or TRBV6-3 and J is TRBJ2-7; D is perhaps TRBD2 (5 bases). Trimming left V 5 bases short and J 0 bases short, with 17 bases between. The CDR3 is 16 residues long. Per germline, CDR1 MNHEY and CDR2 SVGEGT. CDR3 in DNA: TGTGCCAGCAGTCCCCTGGGGAGAGGGTACTCCTACGAGCAGTACTTC. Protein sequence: CASSPLGRGYSYEQYF.

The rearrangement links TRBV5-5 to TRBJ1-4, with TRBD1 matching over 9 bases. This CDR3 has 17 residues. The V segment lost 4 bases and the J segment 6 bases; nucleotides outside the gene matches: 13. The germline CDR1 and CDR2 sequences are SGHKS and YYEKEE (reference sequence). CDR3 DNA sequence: TGTGCCAGCAGCCGCCGTGACAGGGGGAGAGAGTATGAAAAACTGTTTTTT. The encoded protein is CASSRRDRGREYEKLFF.

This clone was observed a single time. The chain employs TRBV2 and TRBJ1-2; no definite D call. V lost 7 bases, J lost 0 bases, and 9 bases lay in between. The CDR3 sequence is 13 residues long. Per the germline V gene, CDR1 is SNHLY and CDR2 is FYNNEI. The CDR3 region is CASTNSANYGYTF. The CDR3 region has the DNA TGTGCCAGCACCAACTCTGCTAACTATGGCTACACCTTC.

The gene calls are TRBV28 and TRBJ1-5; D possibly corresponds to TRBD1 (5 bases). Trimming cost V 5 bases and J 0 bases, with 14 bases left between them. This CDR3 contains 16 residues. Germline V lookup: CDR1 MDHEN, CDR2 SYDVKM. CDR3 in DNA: TGTGCCAGCAGTCTATCTCCGGGGGGTAGCAATCAGCCCCAGCATTTT. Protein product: CASSLSPGGSNQPQHF. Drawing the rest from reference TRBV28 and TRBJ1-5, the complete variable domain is DVKVTQSSRYLVKRTGEKVFLECVQDMDHENMFWYRQDPGLGLRLIYFSYDVKMKEKGDIPEGYSVSREKKERFSLILESASTNQTSMYLCASSLSPGGSNQPQHFGDGTRLSIL.

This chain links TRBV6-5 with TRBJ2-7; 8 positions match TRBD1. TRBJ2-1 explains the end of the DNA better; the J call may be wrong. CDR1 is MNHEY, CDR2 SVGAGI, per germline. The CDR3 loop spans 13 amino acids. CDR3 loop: CASRHGQGNEQFF. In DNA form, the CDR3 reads TGTGCCAGCCGCCACGGACAGGGCAATGAGCAGTTCTTC.

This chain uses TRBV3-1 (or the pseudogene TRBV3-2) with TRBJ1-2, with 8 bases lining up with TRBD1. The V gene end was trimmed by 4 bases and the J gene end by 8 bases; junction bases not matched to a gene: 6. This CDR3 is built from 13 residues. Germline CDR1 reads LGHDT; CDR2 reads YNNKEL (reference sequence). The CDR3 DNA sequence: TGTGCCAGCAGCCTAGGACAGGGCGTCGGCTACACCTTC. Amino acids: CASSLGQGVGYTF.

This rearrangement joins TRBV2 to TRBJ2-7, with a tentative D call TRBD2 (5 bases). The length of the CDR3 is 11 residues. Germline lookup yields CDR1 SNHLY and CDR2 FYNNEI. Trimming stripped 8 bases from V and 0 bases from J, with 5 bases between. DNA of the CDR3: TGTGCCAGCGGGAGCTCCTACGAGCAGTACTTC. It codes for CASGSSYEQYF.

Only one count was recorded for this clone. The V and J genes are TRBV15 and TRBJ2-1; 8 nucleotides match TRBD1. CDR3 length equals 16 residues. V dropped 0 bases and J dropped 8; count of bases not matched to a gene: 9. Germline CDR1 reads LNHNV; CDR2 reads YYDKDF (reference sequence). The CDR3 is CATSRDWARTGYEQFF. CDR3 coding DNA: TGTGCCACCAGCAGAGATTGGGCGAGGACAGGGTATGAGCAGTTCTTC.

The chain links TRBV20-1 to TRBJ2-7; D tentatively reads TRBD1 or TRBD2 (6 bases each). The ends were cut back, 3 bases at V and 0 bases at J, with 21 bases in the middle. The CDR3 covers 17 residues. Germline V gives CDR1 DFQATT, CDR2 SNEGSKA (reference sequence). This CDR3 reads CSASRVGGSGSSYEQYF. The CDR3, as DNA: TGCAGTGCTAGTCGAGTGGGGGGCAGCGGTAGCTCCTACGAGCAGTACTTC.

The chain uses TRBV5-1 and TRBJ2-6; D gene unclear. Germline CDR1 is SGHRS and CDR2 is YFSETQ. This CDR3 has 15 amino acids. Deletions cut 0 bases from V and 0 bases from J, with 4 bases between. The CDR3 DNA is TGCGCCAGCAGCTTGGTTTTCTCTGGGGCCAACGTCCTGACTTTC. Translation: CASSLVFSGANVLTF. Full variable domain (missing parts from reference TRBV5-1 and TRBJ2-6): KAGVTQTPRYLIKTRGQQVTLSCSPISGHRSVSWYQQTPGQGLQFLFEYFSETQRNKGNFPGRFSGRQFSNSRSEMNVSTLELGDSALYLCASSLVFSGANVLTFGAGSRLTVL.

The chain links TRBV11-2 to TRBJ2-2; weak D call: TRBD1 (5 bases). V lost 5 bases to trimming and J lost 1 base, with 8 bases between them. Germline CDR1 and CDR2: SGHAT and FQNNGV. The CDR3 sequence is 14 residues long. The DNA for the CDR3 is TGTGCCAGCAGCCCCGGACAGAACACCGGGGAGCTGTTTTTT. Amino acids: CASSPGQNTGELFF. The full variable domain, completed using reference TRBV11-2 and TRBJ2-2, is EAGVAQSPRYKIIEKRQSVAFWCNPISGHATLYWYQQILGQGPKLLIQFQNNGVVDDSQLPKDRFSAERLKGVDSTLKIQPAKLEDSAVYLCASSPGQNTGELFFGEGSRLTVL.